A single sample is the source of the 30 T cell receptor beta chains below, sequenced in a study of blood T cell repertoires in COVID-19. The method was immunoSEQ multiplex PCR; TCRdb's version includes in-frame clones alone and lacks a portion of them. The sample carries fewer than 450,000 clones, about 91% recorded once. Sequencing was done on a sample of peripheral blood. These TCRs come from a woman in her forties or fifties with COVID-19, enrolled during active disease.

This chain connects TRBV4-1 to TRBJ2-3; 7 bases fit TRBD1. The J segment lost 6 bases and the V segment lost 1 base, leaving 4 bases of the junction unmatched. This CDR3 comprises 14 residues. In germline, CDR1 is MGHRA, CDR2 YSYEKL. The CDR3 here is CASSQVEGADTQYF. The CDR3 region has the DNA TGCGCCAGCAGCCAAGTTGAGGGGGCGGATACGCAGTATTTT.

The J gene is TRBJ2-1, the V gene TRBV11-1; D ambiguous. This CDR3 is built from 14 residues. Trimming cost V 5 bases and J 1 base, with 9 bases left between them. In germline, CDR1 is SGHAT, CDR2 FQDESV (reference sequence). As DNA, the CDR3 is TGTGCCAGCAGCCCTCCGACATCCTACAATGAGCAGTTCTTC. It yields the protein CASSPPTSYNEQFF.

The chain joins TRBV5-6 to TRBJ1-6; D perhaps matches TRBD1 (5 bases). Germline CDR1 reads SGHDT; CDR2 reads YYEEEE. The CDR3 runs to 15 residues. V lost 5 bases, J lost 3 bases, and 12 bases lay in between. CDR3 nucleotides: TGTGCCAGCAGTCCCCAGGGTCTCTATAATTCACCCCTCCACTTT. The encoded protein is CASSPQGLYNSPLHF.

V usage is TRBV6-5 and J usage is TRBJ1-1, with D possibly being TRBD1 (5 bases). Trimming left V 6 bases short and J 5 bases short, with 13 bases between. Germline CDR1 is MNHEY and CDR2 is SVGAGI. There are 13 residues in the CDR3. CDR3 sequence (DNA): TGTGCCAGCAGCAGGGAGGTTCGGACTGAAGCTTTCTTT. As protein: CASSREVRTEAFF.

CDR3: CAISVLQGSQMNTEAFF. The CDR3 nucleotides read TGTGCCATCAGTGTCCTACAGGGGTCCCAAATGAACACTGAAGCTTTCTTT. J is TRBJ1-1 and V is TRBV10-3; 7 bases fit TRBD1. V lost 4 bases to trimming and J lost 0 bases; unmatched junction nucleotides: 11. The CDR3 totals 17 residues. Germline lookup yields CDR1 ENHRY and CDR2 SYGVKD.

The V call is TRBV6-5, the J call TRBJ1-2; perhaps TRBD1 as D (6 bases). V gave up 8 bases and J gave up 8 bases, with 18 bases separating them. The V gene's germline CDR1 is MNHEY and CDR2 SVGAGI. CDR3 length equals 13 residues. The CDR3 DNA reads TGTGCCAGCCAAACAGGGATGGCAGGGGGCTACACCTTC. Amino acids: CASQTGMAGGYTF.

In its sample, this clone was seen once. CDR3 DNA: TGTGCTAGTGGTTTGGTACTGGGACAGGGCTACAATGAGCAGTTCTTC. Translating it yields CASGLVLGQGYNEQFF. The chain uses TRBV12-5 and TRBJ2-1; 9 bases are a match to TRBD1. The CDR3 runs to 16 residues. Trimming removed 0 bases from V and 3 bases from J; junction bases left unmatched: 3. The germline CDR1 and CDR2 sequences are LGHNT and FRNRAP. Combining the CDR3 with reference TRBV12-5 and TRBJ2-1 gives the whole variable domain DARVTQTPRHKVTEMGQEVTMRCQPILGHNTVFWYRQTMMQGLELLAYFRNRAPLDDSGMPKDRFSAEMPDATLATLKIQPSEPRDSAVYFCASGLVLGQGYNEQFFGPGTRLTVL.

This clone was seen a single time. V gene TRBV10-3 combines with J gene TRBJ1-6; 8 bases line up with TRBD1. The CDR3 length is 14 residues. With 6 bases clipped from V and 5 bases from J, the junction kept 3 bases outside the gene matches. Per the germline V gene, CDR1 is ENHRY and CDR2 is SYGVKD. CDR3 protein: CAISRDRNNSPLHF. CDR3 sequence (DNA): TGTGCCATCAGCAGGGACAGGAATAATTCACCCCTCCACTTT.

V gene TRBV9 combines with J gene TRBJ2-3, with 7 bases that match TRBD2. J gave up 0 bases and V 0 bases, and 7 bases lay outside the gene matches. CDR3 size: 17 residues. CDR1 and CDR2 (germline): SGDLS, YYNGEE. This CDR3 reads CASSVAPAGTSTDTQYF. DNA for the CDR3: TGTGCCAGCAGCGTAGCCCCAGCGGGGACTAGCACAGATACGCAGTATTTT. Full variable domain (remainder filled in from reference TRBV9 and TRBJ2-3): DSGVTQTPKHLITATGQRVTLRCSPRSGDLSVYWYQQSLDQGLQFLIQYYNGEERAKGNILERFSAQQFPDLHSELNLSSLELGDSALYFCASSVAPAGTSTDTQYFGPGTRLTVL.

This clone was counted between two and nine times. V gene TRBV27 combines with J gene TRBJ2-2; TRBD2 might be the D (5 bases). Germline V CDR1 and CDR2: MNHEY, SMNVEV (reference sequence). This CDR3 spans 14 amino acids. V was clipped by 2 bases and J by 7 bases, with 11 bases between them. The CDR3 DNA sequence: TGTGCCAGCAGTTTAGGAAGGCGGGTCGGGGAGCTGTTTTTT. It encodes CASSLGRRVGELFF.

This chain links TRBV6-1 with TRBJ1-3, with D tentatively TRBD1 (5 bases). The CDR3 contains 15 residues. The germline V gene has CDR1 MNHNS and CDR2 SASEGT. Trimming left V 3 bases short and J 0 bases short, with 9 bases between. CDR3 region: CASSEGDYSGNTIYF. The DNA of the CDR3 is TGTGCCAGCAGTGAGGGGGACTACTCTGGAAACACCATATATTTT.

V and J are TRBV19 and TRBJ1-1, with a weak D call TRBD1 (6 bases). V was shortened by 10 bases and J by 1 base, with 13 bases between the two germline ends. CDR3 size: 13 residues. CDR1 is LNHDA, CDR2 SQIVND, per germline (reference sequence). The CDR3 nucleotides are TGTGCCACTTCAGACAGGAAGAACACTGAAGCTTTCTTT. The encoded protein is CATSDRKNTEAFF.

V and J are TRBV19 and TRBJ2-2; possible D gene TRBD2, 5 bases. The length of the CDR3 is 12 residues. Trimming left V 3 bases short and J 13 bases short, with 12 bases between. Germline V lookup: CDR1 LNHDA, CDR2 SQIVND (reference sequence). DNA for the CDR3: TGTGCCAGTAGTATCGGGGAGTTGGGGCTGTTTTTT. As protein: CASSIGELGLFF.

J is TRBJ1-1 and V is TRBV5-4; D remains unclear. With 0 bases removed from V and 3 bases from J, the gap between germline ends came to 18 bases. The CDR3 runs to 17 residues. The germline V gene encodes CDR1 SGHNT and CDR2 YYREEE (reference sequence). The CDR3 loop reads CASSLADSGQDYTEAFF. CDR3 nucleotide sequence: TGTGCCAGCAGCTTGGCCGATAGCGGGCAAGACTACACTGAAGCTTTCTTT.

The chain couples TRBV7-2 to TRBJ1-5; the D gene is possibly TRBD1 (5 bases). Trimming took 5 bases from V and 6 from J, leaving 20 bases between them. Germline V gives CDR1 SGHTA, CDR2 FQGNSA. The CDR3 length is 16 residues. The chain's CDR3 is CASSPNLRGVGQPQHF. The CDR3 DNA reads TGTGCCAGCAGCCCCAACTTAAGGGGCGTGGGTCAGCCCCAGCATTTT.

The rearrangement links TRBV2 to TRBJ1-2; possibly TRBD1 for D (6 bases). The ends were cut back, 1 base at V and 7 bases at J, with 10 bases in the middle. The CDR3 has 13 amino acids. CDR1 is SNHLY and CDR2 is FYNNEI in the germline V gene. The CDR3 here is CASSEEGVGGYTF. CDR3 DNA sequence: TGTGCCAGCAGTGAAGAGGGGGTGGGTGGCTACACCTTC.

In this sample, this clone turned up a few times. J is TRBJ1-1 and V is TRBV19, with D hard to call. CDR3 length: 11 residues. The ends were cut back, 7 bases at V and 11 bases at J, with 14 bases in the middle. From germline, CDR1 is LNHDA and CDR2 SQIVND (reference sequence). The CDR3 spells CASMTGSIAFF. The CDR3 bases are TGTGCCAGTATGACGGGGAGTATTGCTTTCTTT.

V is TRBV5-6 and J is TRBJ2-7; TRBD1 matches 10 bases. CDR3 length equals 15 residues. CDR1 SGHDT and CDR2 YYEEEE come from the germline V gene. V shed 4 bases, J shed 5 bases, and the junction held 9 bases outside the gene matches. This CDR3 reads CASSAAGTGVHEQYF. The CDR3 DNA reads TGTGCCAGCAGCGCAGCCGGGACAGGGGTACACGAGCAGTACTTC. The entire variable domain, with the rest obtained from reference TRBV5-6 and TRBJ2-7, is as follows: DAGVTQSPTHLIKTRGQQVTLRCSPKSGHDTVSWYQQALGQGPQFIFQYYEEEERQRGNFPDRFSGHQFPNYSSELNVNALLLGDSALYLCASSAAGTGVHEQYFGPGTRLTVT.

This clone has a single count. V is TRBV13 and J is TRBJ1-1; D may be TRBD1 (6 bases). The CDR3 totals 13 residues. V was clipped by 0 bases and J by 4 bases, with 6 bases between them. Per the germline V gene, CDR1 is PRHDT and CDR2 is FYEKMQ (reference sequence). The CDR3 spells CASSLGRGTEAFF. CDR3 sequence (DNA): TGTGCCAGCAGCTTAGGCAGGGGCACTGAAGCTTTCTTT.

The gene calls are TRBV3-1 (or the pseudogene TRBV3-2) and TRBJ2-1; weak D call: TRBD2 (6 bases). The CDR3 extends over 17 amino acids. Germline lookup yields CDR1 LGHDT and CDR2 YNNKEL (reference sequence). Trimming took 0 bases from V and 9 from J, leaving 21 bases between them. The CDR3 reads CASSQDKAGYSSVEQFF. The CDR3 nucleotides are TGTGCCAGCAGCCAAGATAAGGCGGGGTATTCCAGTGTTGAGCAGTTCTTC.

The V call is TRBV3-1 (or the pseudogene TRBV3-2), the J call TRBJ1-5; D not resolved. CDR3 size: 15 residues. Germline loops: CDR1 LGHDT, CDR2 YNNKEL (reference sequence). The V end was cut by 1 base, the J end by 2 bases, with 9 bases between. CDR3 DNA sequence: TGTGCCAGCAGCCAAGGAGGGCTCGGCAATCAGCCCCAGCATTTT. Translation gives CASSQGGLGNQPQHF.

This clone appeared once. This rearrangement joins TRBV5-1 to TRBJ1-4; no firm D call. The CDR3 length is 16 residues. With 7 bases removed from V and 0 bases from J, the gap between germline ends came to 16 bases. The germline CDR1 and CDR2 sequences are SGHRS and YFSETQ. Here the CDR3 reads CASGSGRLTTNEKLFF. As DNA, the CDR3 is TGCGCCAGCGGGTCCGGGAGGCTTACAACTAATGAAAAACTGTTTTTT.

This chain joins TRBV30 and TRBJ1-2; D might be TRBD1 (6 bases). Trimming cost V 4 bases and J 4 bases, with 13 bases left between them. CDR1 is GTSNPN and CDR2 is SVGIG in the germline V gene (reference sequence). CDR3 length: 13 amino acids. The chain's CDR3 is CAWTDSASYGYTF. CDR3 sequence (DNA): TGTGCCTGGACGGACAGCGCTAGCTATGGCTACACCTTC.

The chain employs TRBV5-6 and TRBJ2-7; TRBD2 matches at 9 bases. The V gene's germline CDR1 is SGHDT and CDR2 YYEEEE. The CDR3 extends over 15 amino acids. V trimming: 4 bases; J trimming: 9 bases; junction bases outside the gene matches: 14. In DNA, the CDR3 is TGTGCCAGCAGCCCGCCGGGACTAGCAACCATCGGGCAGTACTTC. Its protein is CASSPPGLATIGQYF.

This sequence joins TRBV29-1 and TRBJ1-1; D might be TRBD1 (6 bases). V lost 7 bases and J 0 bases, leaving 12 bases between the germline ends. Germline V lookup: CDR1 SQVTM, CDR2 ANQGSEA. This CDR3 spans 13 amino acids. DNA of the CDR3: TGCAGCGCTGGGGGCCGCATGAACACTGAAGCTTTCTTT. The encoded protein is CSAGGRMNTEAFF.

The rearrangement links TRBV12-3 or TRBV12-4 to TRBJ1-2; TRBD1 is a possible D gene (6 bases). This CDR3 is built from 12 residues. V gave up 3 bases and J gave up 7 bases, with 9 bases separating them. CDR3 DNA sequence: TGTGCCAGCAGTTTGGGGGCAGGTGGCTACACCTTC. Protein product: CASSLGAGGYTF.

The chain links TRBV3-1 (or the pseudogene TRBV3-2) to TRBJ1-2; weak D call: TRBD1 (5 bases). Germline V gene lookup returns CDR1 LGHDT and CDR2 YNNKEL (reference sequence). With 3 bases removed from V and 6 bases from J, the gap between germline ends came to 5 bases. The length of the CDR3 is 11 residues. DNA for the CDR3: TGTGCCAGCAGCCAGGGGCATGGCTACACCTTC. It specifies CASSQGHGYTF.

V is TRBV11-2 and J is TRBJ2-3; tentatively, D is TRBD1 (5 bases). V lost 2 bases and J 4 bases, leaving 10 bases between the germline ends. The CDR3 runs to 14 residues. From germline, CDR1 is SGHAT and CDR2 FQNNGV. The CDR3, as DNA: TGTGCCAGCAGCTTAAGCGTAGGGGCAGATACGCAGTATTTT. Protein: CASSLSVGADTQYF.

There are a few counts of this clone. This chain joins TRBV6-1 and TRBJ2-1; a possible D gene is TRBD1 (5 bases). V was cut by 2 bases and J by 0 bases, with 5 bases left in between. There are 14 residues in the CDR3. From germline, CDR1 is MNHNS and CDR2 SASEGT. CDR3 sequence reads: CASSERGSYNEQFF. In DNA form, the CDR3 reads TGTGCCAGCAGTGAAAGGGGCTCCTACAATGAGCAGTTCTTC.

V usage is TRBV25-1 and J usage is TRBJ1-2; TRBD1 matches 7 bases. V was pared by 6 bases and J by 8 bases, with 9 bases of the junction left unmatched. From germline, CDR1 is MGHDK and CDR2 SYGVNS. CDR3 length equals 13 residues. The CDR3 sequence: CASRQGGYGGYTF. The CDR3 DNA is TGTGCCAGCAGGCAAGGGGGCTATGGGGGCTACACCTTC.